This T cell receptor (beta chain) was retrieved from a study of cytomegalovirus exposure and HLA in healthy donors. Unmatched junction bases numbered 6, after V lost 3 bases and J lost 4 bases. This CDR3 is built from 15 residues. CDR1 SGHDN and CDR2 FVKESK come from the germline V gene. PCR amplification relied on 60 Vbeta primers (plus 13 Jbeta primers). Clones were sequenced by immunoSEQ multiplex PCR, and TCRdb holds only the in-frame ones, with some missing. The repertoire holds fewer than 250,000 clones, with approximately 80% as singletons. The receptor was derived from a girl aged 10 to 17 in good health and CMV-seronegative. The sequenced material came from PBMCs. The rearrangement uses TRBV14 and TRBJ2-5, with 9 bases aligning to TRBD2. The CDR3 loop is CASSHPAGGIETQYF. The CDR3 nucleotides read TGTGCCAGCAGCCATCCCGCGGGAGGGATAGAGACCCAGTACTTC.